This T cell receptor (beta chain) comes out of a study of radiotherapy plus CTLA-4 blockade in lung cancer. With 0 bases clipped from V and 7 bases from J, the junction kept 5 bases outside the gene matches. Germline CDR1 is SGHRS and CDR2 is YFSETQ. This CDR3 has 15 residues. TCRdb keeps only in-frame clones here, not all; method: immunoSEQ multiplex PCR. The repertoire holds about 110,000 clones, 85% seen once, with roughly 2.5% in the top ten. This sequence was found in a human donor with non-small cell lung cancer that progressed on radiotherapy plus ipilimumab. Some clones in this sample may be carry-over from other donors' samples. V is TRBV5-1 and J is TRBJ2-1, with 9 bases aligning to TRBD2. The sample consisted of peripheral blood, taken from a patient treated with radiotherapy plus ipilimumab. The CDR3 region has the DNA TGCGCCAGCAGCTTGGCGCGGGGGGGCCCGAATGAGCAGTTCTTC. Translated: CASSLARGGPNEQFF.